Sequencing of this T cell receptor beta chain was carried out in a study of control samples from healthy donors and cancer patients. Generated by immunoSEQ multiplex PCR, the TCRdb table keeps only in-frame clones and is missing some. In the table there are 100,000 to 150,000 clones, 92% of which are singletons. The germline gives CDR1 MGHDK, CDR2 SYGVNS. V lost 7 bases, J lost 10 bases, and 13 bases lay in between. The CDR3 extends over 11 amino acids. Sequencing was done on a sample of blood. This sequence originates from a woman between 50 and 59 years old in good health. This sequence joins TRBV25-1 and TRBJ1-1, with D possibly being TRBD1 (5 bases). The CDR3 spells CASKEGAGAFF. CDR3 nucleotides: TGTGCCAGCAAGGAAGGGGCAGGAGCTTTCTTT.